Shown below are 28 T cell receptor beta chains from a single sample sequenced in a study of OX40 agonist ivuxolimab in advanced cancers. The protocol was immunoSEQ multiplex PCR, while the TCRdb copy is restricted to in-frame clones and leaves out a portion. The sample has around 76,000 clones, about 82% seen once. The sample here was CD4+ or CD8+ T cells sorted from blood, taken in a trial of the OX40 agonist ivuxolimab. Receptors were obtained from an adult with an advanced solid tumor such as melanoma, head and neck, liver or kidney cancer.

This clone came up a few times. The CDR3 spells CSASQDYEQYF. For the CDR3, the DNA is TGCAGTGCTAGTCAGGATTACGAGCAGTACTTC. The chain is built from TRBV20-1 and TRBJ2-7, with D unclear. CDR1 and CDR2 (germline): DFQATT, SNEGSKA (reference sequence). V lost 3 bases and J 4 bases, leaving 7 bases between the germline ends. This CDR3 spans 11 amino acids.

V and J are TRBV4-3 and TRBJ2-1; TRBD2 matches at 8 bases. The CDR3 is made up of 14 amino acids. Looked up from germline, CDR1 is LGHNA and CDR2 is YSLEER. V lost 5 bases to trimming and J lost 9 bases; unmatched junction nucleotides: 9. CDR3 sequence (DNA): TGCGCCAGCAGCTCCGCGGGAGGTAGGAGTGAGCAGTTCTTC. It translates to CASSSAGGRSEQFF.

CDR3 nucleotides: TGTGCCAGCAGCCAGACTAGCGGGGGCACAGATACGCAGTATTTT. As protein: CASSQTSGGTDTQYF. This chain links TRBV14 with TRBJ2-3; TRBD2 agrees at 11 bases. From germline, CDR1 is SGHDN and CDR2 FVKESK. The CDR3 runs 15 residues. Trimming removed 3 bases from V and 1 base from J; junction bases left unmatched: 0.

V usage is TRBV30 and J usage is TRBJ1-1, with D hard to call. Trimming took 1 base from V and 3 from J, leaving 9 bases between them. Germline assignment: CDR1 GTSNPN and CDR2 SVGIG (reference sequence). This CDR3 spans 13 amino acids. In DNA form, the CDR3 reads TGTGCCTGGAGTGCTCAGTTGGACACTGAAGCTTTCTTT. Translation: CAWSAQLDTEAFF.

The CDR3 DNA is TGTGCCAGCAGCCGGTCTAGCGGGGGGGCTGGGGCCGGGGAGCTGTTTTTT. Amino acid sequence: CASSRSSGGAGAGELFF. V and J are TRBV4-2 and TRBJ2-2; 12 bases match TRBD2. The CDR3 runs to 17 residues. Looked up from germline, CDR1 is LGHNA and CDR2 is YNFKEQ. Trimming cost V 4 bases and J 6 bases; bases outside gene matches: 9.

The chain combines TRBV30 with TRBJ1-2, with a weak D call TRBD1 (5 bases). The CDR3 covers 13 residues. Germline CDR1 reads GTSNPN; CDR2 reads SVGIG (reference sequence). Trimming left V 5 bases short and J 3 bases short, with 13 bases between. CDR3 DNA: TGTGCCTGGGAGCGGGGGGACTACTATGGCTACACCTTC. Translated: CAWERGDYYGYTF.

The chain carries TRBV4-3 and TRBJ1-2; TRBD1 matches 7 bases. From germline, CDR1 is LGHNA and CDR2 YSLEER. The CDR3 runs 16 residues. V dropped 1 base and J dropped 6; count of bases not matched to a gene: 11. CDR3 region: CASSQVQGRGSHGYTF. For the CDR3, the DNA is TGCGCCAGCAGCCAAGTGCAGGGCAGGGGGTCGCATGGCTACACCTTC.

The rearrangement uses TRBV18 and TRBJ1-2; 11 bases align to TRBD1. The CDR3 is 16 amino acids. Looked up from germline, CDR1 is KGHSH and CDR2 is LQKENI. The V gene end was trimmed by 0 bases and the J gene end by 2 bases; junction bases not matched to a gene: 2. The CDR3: CASSPPGQGENYGYTF. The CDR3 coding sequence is TGTGCCAGCTCACCACCGGGACAGGGGGAGAACTATGGCTACACCTTC.

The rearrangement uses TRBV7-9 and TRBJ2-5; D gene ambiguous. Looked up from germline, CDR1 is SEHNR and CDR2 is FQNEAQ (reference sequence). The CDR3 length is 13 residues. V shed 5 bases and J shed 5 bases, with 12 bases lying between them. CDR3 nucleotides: TGTGCCAGCAGCCCCCTCGGGCAGGAGACCCAGTACTTC. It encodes CASSPLGQETQYF.

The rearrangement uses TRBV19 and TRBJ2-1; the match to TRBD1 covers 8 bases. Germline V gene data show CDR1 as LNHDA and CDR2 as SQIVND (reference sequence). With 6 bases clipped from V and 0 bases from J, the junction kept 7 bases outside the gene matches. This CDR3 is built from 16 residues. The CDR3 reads CASRGTGGNSYNEQFF. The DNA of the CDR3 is TGTGCCAGTAGGGGAACAGGGGGTAACTCCTACAATGAGCAGTTCTTC.

In nucleotides, the CDR3 is TGTGCCAGCAGCTTAAGTCCGTCGCTCTACGAGCAGTACTTC. This encodes CASSLSPSLYEQYF. The genes are TRBV7-9 and TRBJ2-7; D unclear. CDR1 SEHNR and CDR2 FQNEAQ come from the germline V gene (reference sequence). The CDR3 totals 14 residues. The V and J ends lost 2 bases and 3 bases respectively, with 11 bases between them.

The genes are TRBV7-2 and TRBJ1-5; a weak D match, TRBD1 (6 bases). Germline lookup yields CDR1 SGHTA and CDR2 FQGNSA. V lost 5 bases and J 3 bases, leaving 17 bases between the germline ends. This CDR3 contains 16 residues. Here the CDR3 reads CASSLNMDSNNQPQHF. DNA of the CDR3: TGTGCCAGCAGCCTAAATATGGACAGTAACAATCAGCCCCAGCATTTT.

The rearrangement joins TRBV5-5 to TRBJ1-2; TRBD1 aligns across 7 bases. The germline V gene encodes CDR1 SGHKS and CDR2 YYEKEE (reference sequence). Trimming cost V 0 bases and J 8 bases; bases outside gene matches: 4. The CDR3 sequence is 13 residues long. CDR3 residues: CASSLDRGWGYTF. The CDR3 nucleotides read TGTGCCAGCAGCTTGGACAGGGGTTGGGGCTACACCTTC. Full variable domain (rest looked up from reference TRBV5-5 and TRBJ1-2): DAGVTQSPTHLIKTRGQQVTLRCSPISGHKSVSWYQQVLGQGPQFIFQYYEKEERGRGNFPDRFSARQFPNYSSELNVNALLLGDSALYLCASSLDRGWGYTFGSGTRLTVV.

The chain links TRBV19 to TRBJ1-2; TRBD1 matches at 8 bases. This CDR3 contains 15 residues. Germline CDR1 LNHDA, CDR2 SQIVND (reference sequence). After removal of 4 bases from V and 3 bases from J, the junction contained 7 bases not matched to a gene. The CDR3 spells CASSTRQGNDYGYTF. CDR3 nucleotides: TGTGCCAGTAGTACGAGACAGGGGAATGACTATGGCTACACCTTC.

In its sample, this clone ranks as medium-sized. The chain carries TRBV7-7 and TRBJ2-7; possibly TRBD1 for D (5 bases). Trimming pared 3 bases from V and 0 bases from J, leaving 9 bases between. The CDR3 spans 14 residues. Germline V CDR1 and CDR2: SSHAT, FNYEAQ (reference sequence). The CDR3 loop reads CASSFRRDSYEQYF. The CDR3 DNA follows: TGTGCCAGCAGCTTTCGCAGGGACTCCTACGAGCAGTACTTC.

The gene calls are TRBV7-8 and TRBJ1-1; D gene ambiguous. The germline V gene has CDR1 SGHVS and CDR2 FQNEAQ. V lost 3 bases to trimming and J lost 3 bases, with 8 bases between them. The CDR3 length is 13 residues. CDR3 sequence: CASSLLVDTEAFF. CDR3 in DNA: TGTGCCAGCAGCTTGTTAGTGGACACTGAAGCTTTCTTT.

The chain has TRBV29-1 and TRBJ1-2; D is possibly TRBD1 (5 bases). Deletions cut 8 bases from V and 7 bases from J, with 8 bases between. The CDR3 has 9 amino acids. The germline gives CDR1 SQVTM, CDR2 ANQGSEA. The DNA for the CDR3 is TGCAGCCCTGGGGGTGGCTACACCTTC. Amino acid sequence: CSPGGGYTF.

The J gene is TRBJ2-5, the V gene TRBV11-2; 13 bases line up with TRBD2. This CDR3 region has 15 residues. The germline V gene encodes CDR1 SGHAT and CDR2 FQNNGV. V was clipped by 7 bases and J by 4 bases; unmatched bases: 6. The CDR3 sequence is CASTRTSGGVETQYF. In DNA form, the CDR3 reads TGTGCCAGCACGAGGACTAGCGGGGGCGTAGAGACCCAGTACTTC.

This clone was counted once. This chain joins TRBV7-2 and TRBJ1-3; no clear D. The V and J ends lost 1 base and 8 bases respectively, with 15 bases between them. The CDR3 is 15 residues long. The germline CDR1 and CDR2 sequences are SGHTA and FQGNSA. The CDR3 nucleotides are TGTGCCAGCAGCTTAGTAACTTTAGGAGGAGACACCATATATTTT. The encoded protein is CASSLVTLGGDTIYF.

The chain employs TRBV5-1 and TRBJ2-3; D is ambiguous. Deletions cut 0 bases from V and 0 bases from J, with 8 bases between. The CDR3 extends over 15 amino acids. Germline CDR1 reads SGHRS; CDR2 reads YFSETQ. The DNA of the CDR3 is TGCGCCAGCAGCTTGGAGGCGGTTAGCACAGATACGCAGTATTTT. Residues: CASSLEAVSTDTQYF.

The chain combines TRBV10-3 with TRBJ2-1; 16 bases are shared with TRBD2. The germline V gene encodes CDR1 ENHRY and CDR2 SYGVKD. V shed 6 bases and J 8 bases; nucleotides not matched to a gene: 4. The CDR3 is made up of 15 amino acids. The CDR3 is CAISGTSGGADEQFF. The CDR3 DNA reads TGTGCCATCAGCGGGACTAGCGGGGGGGCCGATGAGCAGTTCTTC.

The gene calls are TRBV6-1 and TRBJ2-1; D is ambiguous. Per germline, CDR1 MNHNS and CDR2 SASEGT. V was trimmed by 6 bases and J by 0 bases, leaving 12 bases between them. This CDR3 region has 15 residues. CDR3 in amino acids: CASRLDSSSYNEQFF. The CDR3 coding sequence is TGTGCCAGCAGACTTGACTCGAGCTCCTACAATGAGCAGTTCTTC.

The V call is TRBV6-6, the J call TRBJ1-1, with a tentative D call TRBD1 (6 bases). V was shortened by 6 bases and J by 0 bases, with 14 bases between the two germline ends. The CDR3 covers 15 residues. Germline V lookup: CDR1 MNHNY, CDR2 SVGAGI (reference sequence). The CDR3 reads CASRAAGTMNTEAFF. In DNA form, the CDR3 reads TGTGCCAGCAGGGCCGCCGGGACAATGAACACTGAAGCTTTCTTT.

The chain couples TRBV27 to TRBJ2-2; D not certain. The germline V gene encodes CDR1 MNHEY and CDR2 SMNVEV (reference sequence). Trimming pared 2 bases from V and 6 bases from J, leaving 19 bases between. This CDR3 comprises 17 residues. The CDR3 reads CASSLGDPQRRAGELFF. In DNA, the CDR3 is TGTGCCAGCAGTTTAGGCGACCCTCAGAGACGGGCCGGGGAGCTGTTTTTT.

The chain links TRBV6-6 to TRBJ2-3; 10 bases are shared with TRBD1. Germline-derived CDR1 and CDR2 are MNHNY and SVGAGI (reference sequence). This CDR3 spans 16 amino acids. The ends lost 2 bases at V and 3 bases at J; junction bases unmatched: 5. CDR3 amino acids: CASSYRQGAQTDTQYF. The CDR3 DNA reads TGTGCCAGCAGTTACCGACAGGGGGCGCAAACAGATACGCAGTATTTT.

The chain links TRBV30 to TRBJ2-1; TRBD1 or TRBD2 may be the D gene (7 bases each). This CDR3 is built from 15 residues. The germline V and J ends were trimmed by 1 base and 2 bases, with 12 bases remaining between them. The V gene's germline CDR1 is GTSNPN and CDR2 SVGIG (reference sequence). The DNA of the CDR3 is TGTGCCTGGAGTGCGCAGGGGGGGACCTACAATGAGCAGTTCTTC. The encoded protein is CAWSAQGGTYNEQFF.

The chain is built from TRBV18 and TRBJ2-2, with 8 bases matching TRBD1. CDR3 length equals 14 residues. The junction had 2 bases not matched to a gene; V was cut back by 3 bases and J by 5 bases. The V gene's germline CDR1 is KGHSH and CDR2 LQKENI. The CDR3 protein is CASSPDRATGELFF. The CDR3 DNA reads TGTGCCAGCTCACCGGACAGGGCTACCGGGGAGCTGTTTTTT.

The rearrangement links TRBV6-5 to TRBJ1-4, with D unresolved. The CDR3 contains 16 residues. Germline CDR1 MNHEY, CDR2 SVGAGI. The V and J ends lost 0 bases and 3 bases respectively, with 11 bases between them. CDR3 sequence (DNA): TGTGCCAGCAGTTACTCAAGCACCCCTTCTAATGAAAAACTGTTTTTT. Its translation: CASSYSSTPSNEKLFF.